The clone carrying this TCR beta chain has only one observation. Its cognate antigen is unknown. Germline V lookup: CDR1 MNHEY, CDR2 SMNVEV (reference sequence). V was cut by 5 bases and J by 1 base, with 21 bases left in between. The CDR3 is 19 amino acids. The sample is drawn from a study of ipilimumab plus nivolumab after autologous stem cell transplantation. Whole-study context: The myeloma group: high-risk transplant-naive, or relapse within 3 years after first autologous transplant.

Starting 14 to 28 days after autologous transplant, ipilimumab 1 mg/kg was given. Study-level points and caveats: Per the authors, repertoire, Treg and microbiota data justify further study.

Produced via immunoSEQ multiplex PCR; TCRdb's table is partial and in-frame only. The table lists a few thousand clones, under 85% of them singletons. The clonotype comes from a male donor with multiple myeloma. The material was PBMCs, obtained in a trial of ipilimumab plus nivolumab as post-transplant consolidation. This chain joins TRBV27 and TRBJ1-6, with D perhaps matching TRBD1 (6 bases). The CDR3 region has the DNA TGTGCCAGCAGTCCATTTTCCGGGGGGGCCGGGTCCTATAATTCACCCCTCCACTTT. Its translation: CASSPFSGGAGSYNSPLHF.